This T cell receptor beta chain was captured in a study of cytomegalovirus exposure and HLA in healthy donors. Healthy bone marrow donors supplied every sample. General study results and limits: In a later analysis, an Asian-associated ancestry cluster reportedly showed fewer N-insertions than the roughly 650-donor mean.

On this clone: Its antigen remains unidentified. Other nucleotide sequences in the sample specify the same CDR3.

Per germline, CDR1 SQVTM and CDR2 ANQGSEA. V lost 6 bases to trimming and J lost 4 bases, with 7 bases between them. The CDR3 totals 10 residues. Vbeta (60) and Jbeta (13) primers were used in the PCR. Assay: immunoSEQ multiplex PCR; the TCRdb copy retains only in-frame clones and omits some. This sample has 140,000 to 150,000 clones, with about 70% found just once. What was sequenced was PBMCs. V usage is TRBV29-1 and J usage is TRBJ2-7, with D possibly being TRBD1 (6 bases). The source is a woman in her forties in good health and CMV-seronegative. The DNA for the CDR3 is TGCAGCGTCGGACAGTACGAGCAGTACTTC. As protein: CSVGQYEQYF.